Listed below are T cell receptor beta chains from one sample, sequenced in a study of technical replicates of blood from a handful of donors. The repertoire was sequenced with immunoSEQ multiplex PCR; TCRdb's copy has only in-frame clones and lacks some. This table holds roughly 76,000 clones, 85% to 95% found once. Sequencing was done on a sample of T cells isolated from PBMCs. All receptors come from a human donor in good health. Both conserved end residues are part of each CDR3. Fields, in order: J gene, clone size, V gene, D gene, CDR3 protein, CDR3 DNA. The D gene is left open where the match is weak. A row's size may be missing; if present it is once, few, many or a size class.

>TRBJ1-3|NA|TRBV28|NA
CAITGTRKGNTIYF
TGTGCCATCACCGGGACACGAAAAGGAAACACCATATATTTT
>TRBJ2-7|NA|TRBV11-1|NA
CASSLGLWGSYEQYF
TGTGCCAGCAGCCTTGGACTTTGGGGCTCCTACGAGCAGTACTTC
>TRBJ1-5|once|TRBV7-9|NA
CASSSGDTQGQPQHF
TGTGCCAGCAGCTCCGGGGACACACAAGGACAGCCCCAGCATTTT
>TRBJ1-3|NA|TRBV19|TRBD1
CATGSGNTIYF
TGTGCGACAGGGTCTGGAAACACCATATATTTT
>TRBJ1-1|once|TRBV6-6|NA
CASRAGTEAFF
TGTGCCAGCAGGGCCGGGACAGAAGCTTTCTTT
>TRBJ2-7|NA|TRBV23-1|NA
CASSHYLNRGGIYEQYF
TGCGCCAGCAGTCATTACTTGAACAGGGGGGGAATCTACGAGCAGTACTTC
>TRBJ2-2|NA|TRBV7-3|NA
CASSSSHNTGELFF
TGTGCCAGCAGCTCCTCACATAACACCGGGGAGCTGTTTTTT
>TRBJ1-1|NA|TRBV6-5|NA
CASSYSRLNTEAFF
TGTGCCAGCAGTTACTCGCGTTTGAACACTGAAGCTTTCTTT
>TRBJ2-3|NA|TRBV6-4|TRBD2
CASSDSGPGGVDTQYF
TGTGCCAGCAGTGACTCGGGACCGGGAGGGGTAGATACGCAGTATTTT
>TRBJ1-1|NA|TRBV14|NA
CASSQVEGYEAFF
TGTGCCAGCAGCCAAGTTGAGGGCTATGAAGCTTTCTTT
>TRBJ2-3|NA|TRBV6-5|NA
CASRSGLDTQYF
TGTGCCAGCAGGAGCGGGCTGGATACGCAGTATTTT
>TRBJ2-7|NA|TRBV7-9|NA
CASRAGSYEQYF
TGTGCCAGCCGAGCTGGCTCCTACGAGCAGTACTTC
>TRBJ2-7|NA|TRBV6-1|TRBD2
CASSVLSSGTYSYEQYF
TGTGCCAGCAGTGTCCTTAGTAGCGGGACTTACTCCTACGAGCAGTACTTC
>TRBJ1-3|NA|TRBV11-2|NA
CASSFSGLNTIYF
TGTGCCAGCAGCTTCTCAGGACTTAACACCATATATTTT
>TRBJ1-1|few|TRBV7-2|TRBD1
CASSSIWATGDTEAFF
TGTGCCAGCAGCTCCATTTGGGCAACAGGGGACACTGAAGCTTTCTTT
>TRBJ2-7|NA|TRBV10-3|TRBD2
CAGGTSSYEQYF
TGTGCCGGGGGGACTAGCTCCTACGAGCAGTACTTC
>TRBJ1-1|NA|TRBV19|NA
CASSTTGWDTEAFF
TGTGCCAGTAGTACGACAGGCTGGGACACTGAAGCTTTCTTT
>TRBJ2-7|NA|TRBV7-6|TRBD1
CASSRDRGEQYF
TGTGCCAGCAGCCGAGACAGGGGCGAGCAGTACTTC
>TRBJ2-1|NA|TRBV7-2|TRBD2
CASSIGLDNEQFF
TGTGCCAGCAGCATCGGACTAGATAATGAGCAGTTCTTC
>TRBJ2-1|few|TRBV7-3|NA
CASSLMNSPSNEQFF
TGTGCCAGCAGCTTAATGAACTCACCTAGTAATGAGCAGTTCTTC
>TRBJ2-1|NA|TRBV6-1|TRBD2
CASSELAGPSYNEQFF
TGTGCCAGCAGTGAGCTAGCGGGGCCCTCCTACAATGAGCAGTTCTTC
>TRBJ2-7|NA|TRBV7-2|NA
CASSFSQGRVDEQYF
TGTGCCAGCAGCTTTTCACAGGGACGGGTAGACGAGCAGTACTTC
>TRBJ2-7|once|TRBV6-5|NA
CASSYYQGTEQYF
TGTGCCAGCAGTTACTATCAGGGTACCGAGCAGTACTTC
>TRBJ2-2|NA|TRBV10-3|NA
CAITAGQGESGELFF
TGTGCCATCACGGCGGGGCAGGGCGAGTCCGGGGAGCTGTTTTTT
>TRBJ2-7|NA|TRBV7-3|NA
CATTDLSSYEQYF
TGTGCCACCACGGACTTGAGCTCCTACGAGCAGTACTTC
>TRBJ1-4|NA|TRBV6-5|NA
CASSLNREKLFF
TGTGCCAGCAGTTTAAATCGGGAAAAACTGTTTTTT
>TRBJ1-2|NA|TRBV28|TRBD1
CASSQTPDRGYTF
TGTGCCAGCAGCCAGACCCCGGACAGGGGCTACACCTTC
>TRBJ2-2|NA|TRBV7-7|TRBD2
CASSWSGSQTGELFF
TGTGCTAGCAGCTGGAGCGGGAGTCAGACCGGGGAGCTGTTTTTT
>TRBJ2-7|NA|TRBV9|TRBD1
CASSGLQGTGLYEQYF
TGTGCCAGCAGCGGACTACAGGGGACCGGGCTCTACGAGCAGTACTTC
>TRBJ1-5|NA|TRBV27|TRBD1
CASSPTWTGLQNQPQHF
TGTGCCAGCAGTCCAACGTGGACAGGCCTCCAGAATCAGCCCCAGCATTTT
>TRBJ2-4|NA|TRBV25-1|TRBD2
CASSDNSGIPAKNIQYF
TGTGCCAGCAGTGACAATAGCGGGATTCCAGCCAAAAACATTCAGTACTTC
>TRBJ2-1|NA|TRBV7-8|TRBD2
CASSLLRTSVHNEQFF
TGTGCCAGCAGCCTGCTGCGGACTAGCGTCCACAATGAGCAGTTCTTC